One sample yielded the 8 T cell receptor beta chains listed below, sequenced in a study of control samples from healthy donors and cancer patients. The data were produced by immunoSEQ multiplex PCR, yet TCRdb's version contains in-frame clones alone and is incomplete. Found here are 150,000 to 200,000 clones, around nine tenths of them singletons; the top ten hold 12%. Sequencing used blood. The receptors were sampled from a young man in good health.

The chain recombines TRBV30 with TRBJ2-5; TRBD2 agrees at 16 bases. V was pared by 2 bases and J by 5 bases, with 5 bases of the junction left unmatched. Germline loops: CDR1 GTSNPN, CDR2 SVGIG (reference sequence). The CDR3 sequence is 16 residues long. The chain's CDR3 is CAWSPGTSGRGETQYF. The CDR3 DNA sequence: TGTGCCTGGAGTCCCGGGACTAGCGGGAGGGGGGAGACCCAGTACTTC. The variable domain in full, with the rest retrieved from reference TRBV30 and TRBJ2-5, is SQTIHQWPATLVQPVGSPLSLECTVEGTSNPNLYWYRQAAGRGLQLLFYSVGIGQISSEVPQNLSASRPQDRQFILSSKKLLLSDSGFYLCAWSPGTSGRGETQYFGPGTRLLVL.

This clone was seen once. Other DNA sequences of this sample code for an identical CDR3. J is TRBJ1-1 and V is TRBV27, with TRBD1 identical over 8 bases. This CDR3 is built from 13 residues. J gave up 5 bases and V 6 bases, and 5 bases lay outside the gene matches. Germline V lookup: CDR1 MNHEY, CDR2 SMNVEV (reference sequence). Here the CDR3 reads CASRGQGATEAFF. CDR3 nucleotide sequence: TGTGCCAGCAGGGGGCAGGGGGCGACTGAAGCTTTCTTT.

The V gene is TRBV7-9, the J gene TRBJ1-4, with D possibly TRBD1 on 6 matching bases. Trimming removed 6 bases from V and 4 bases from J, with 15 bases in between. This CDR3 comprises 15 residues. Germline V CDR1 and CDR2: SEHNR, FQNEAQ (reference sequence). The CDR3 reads CASRPTGNINEKLFF. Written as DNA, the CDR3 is TGTGCCAGCAGGCCCACAGGGAATATTAATGAAAAACTGTTTTTT.

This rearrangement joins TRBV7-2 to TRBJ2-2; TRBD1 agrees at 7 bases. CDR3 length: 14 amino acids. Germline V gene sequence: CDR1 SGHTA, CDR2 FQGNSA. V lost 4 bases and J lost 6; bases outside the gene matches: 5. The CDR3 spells CASSSTGVPGELFF. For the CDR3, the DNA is TGTGCCAGCAGCTCAACAGGGGTACCCGGGGAGCTGTTTTTT.

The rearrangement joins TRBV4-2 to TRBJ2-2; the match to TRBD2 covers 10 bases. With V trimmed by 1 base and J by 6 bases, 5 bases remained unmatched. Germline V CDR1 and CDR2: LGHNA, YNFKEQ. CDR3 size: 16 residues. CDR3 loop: CASSQGGTSVSGELFF. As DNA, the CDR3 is TGTGCCAGCAGCCAAGGAGGGACTAGCGTCTCCGGGGAGCTGTTTTTT.

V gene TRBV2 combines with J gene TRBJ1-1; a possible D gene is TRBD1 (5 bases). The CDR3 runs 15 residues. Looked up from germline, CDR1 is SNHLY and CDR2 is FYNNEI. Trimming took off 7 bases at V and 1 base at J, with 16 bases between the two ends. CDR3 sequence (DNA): TGTGCCAGCATGACCTCTTCGGGGGGGAACACTGAAGCTTTCTTT. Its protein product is CASMTSSGGNTEAFF.

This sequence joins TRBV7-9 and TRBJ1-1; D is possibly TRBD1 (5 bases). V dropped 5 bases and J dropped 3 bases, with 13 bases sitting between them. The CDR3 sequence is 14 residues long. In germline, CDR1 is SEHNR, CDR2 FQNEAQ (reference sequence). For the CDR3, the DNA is TGTGCCAGCAGCCCTCAGCTGGGGGACACTGAAGCTTTCTTT. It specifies CASSPQLGDTEAFF.

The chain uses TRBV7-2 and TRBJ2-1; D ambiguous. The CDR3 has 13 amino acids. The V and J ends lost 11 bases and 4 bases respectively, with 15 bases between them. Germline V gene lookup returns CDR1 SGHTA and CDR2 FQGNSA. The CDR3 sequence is CAARPRAYNEQFF. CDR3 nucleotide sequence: TGTGCCGCCCGACCCCGAGCTTACAATGAGCAGTTCTTC.